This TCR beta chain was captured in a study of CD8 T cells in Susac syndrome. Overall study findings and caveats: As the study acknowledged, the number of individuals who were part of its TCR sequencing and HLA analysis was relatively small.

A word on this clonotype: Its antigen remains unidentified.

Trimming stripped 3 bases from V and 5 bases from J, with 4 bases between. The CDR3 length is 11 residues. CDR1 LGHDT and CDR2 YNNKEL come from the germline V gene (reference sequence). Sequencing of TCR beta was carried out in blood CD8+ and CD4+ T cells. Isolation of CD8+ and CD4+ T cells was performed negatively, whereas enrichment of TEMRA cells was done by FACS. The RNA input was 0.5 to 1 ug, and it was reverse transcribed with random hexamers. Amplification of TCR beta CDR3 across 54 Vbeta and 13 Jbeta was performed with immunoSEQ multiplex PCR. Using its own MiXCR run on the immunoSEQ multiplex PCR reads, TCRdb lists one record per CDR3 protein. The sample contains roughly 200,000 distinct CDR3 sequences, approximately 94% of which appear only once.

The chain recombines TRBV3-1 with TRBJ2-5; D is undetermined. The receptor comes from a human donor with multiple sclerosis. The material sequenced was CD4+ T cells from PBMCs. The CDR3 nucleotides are TGTGCCAGCAGCCAGTCGGAGACCCAGTACTTC. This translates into CASSQSETQYF.